The 30 T cell receptor beta chains presented below share a single source sample, sequenced in a study of T cell responses to AZD1222 COVID-19 vaccine. Assay used: immunoSEQ multiplex PCR; TCRdb lists only in-frame clones, some missing. The repertoire consists of around 160,000 clones, with about 91% occurring once and the leading ten covering 1% to 1.5%. The sample was peripheral blood, taken 28 days after the second AZD1222 dose. The receptors here all came from an adult who received the AZD1222 COVID-19 vaccine.

The genes are TRBV28 and TRBJ2-6; 7 bases agree with TRBD2. The CDR3 spans 15 residues. Germline V gives CDR1 MDHEN, CDR2 SYDVKM. J was trimmed by 15 bases and V by 4 bases; bases with no gene match: 15. In DNA form, the CDR3 reads TGTGCCAGCAGTTACACTTCGCAACAGCGGGACTCCCTGACTTTC. Residues: CASSYTSQQRDSLTF.

The chain carries TRBV4-2 and TRBJ2-5; 8 nucleotides match TRBD2. Germline lookup yields CDR1 LGHNA and CDR2 YNFKEQ. This CDR3 has 15 residues. V dropped 0 bases and J dropped 1; count of bases not matched to a gene: 1. CDR3 residues: CASSQDRGGQETQYF. The CDR3 region has the DNA TGTGCCAGCAGCCAAGATCGGGGGGGCCAAGAGACCCAGTACTTC.

The chain couples TRBV24-1 to TRBJ1-2, with D perhaps matching TRBD1 (5 bases). V lost 2 bases and J lost 7, with 10 bases in between. The CDR3 is 13 residues long. CDR1 is KGHDR and CDR2 is SFDVKD in the germline V gene. In nucleotides, the CDR3 is TGTGCCACCAGTGATTCGAAAGGGACTGGCTACACCTTC. This gives the protein CATSDSKGTGYTF.

This chain links TRBV27 with TRBJ2-7; 9 bases map to TRBD1. J lost 6 bases, V lost 0 bases, and 9 bases had no gene match. CDR3 length: 16 residues. CDR1 and CDR2 (germline): MNHEY, SMNVEV (reference sequence). CDR3 sequence: CASSLSGDRALLEQYF. CDR3 bases: TGTGCCAGCAGTTTATCCGGGGACAGGGCACTACTCGAGCAGTACTTC.

The chain links TRBV19 to TRBJ1-4; tentative D call: TRBD1 (6 bases). Trimming stripped 4 bases from V and 7 bases from J, with 10 bases between. CDR1 and CDR2 from the germline V gene are LNHDA and SQIVND (reference sequence). The CDR3 covers 13 residues. CDR3 loop: CASSTGGGEKLFF. The CDR3 region has the DNA TGTGCCAGTAGTACGGGAGGGGGTGAAAAACTGTTTTTT. Complete variable domain (other parts from reference TRBV19 and TRBJ1-4): DGGITQSPKYLFRKEGQNVTLSCEQNLNHDAMYWYRQDPGQGLRLIYYSQIVNDFQKGDIAEGYSVSREKKESFPLTVTSAQKNPTAFYLCASSTGGGEKLFFGSGTQLSVL.

This sequence joins TRBV7-2 and TRBJ2-1; D is tentatively TRBD1 or TRBD2 (7 bases each). The V gene's germline CDR1 is SGHTA and CDR2 FQGNSA. With 4 bases removed from V and 3 bases from J, the gap between germline ends came to 13 bases. This CDR3 comprises 15 residues. The CDR3 protein is CASSSGGGVYNEQFF. In nucleotides, the CDR3 is TGTGCCAGCAGCTCAGGGGGAGGGGTCTACAATGAGCAGTTCTTC.

In the case of this clone: Distinct nucleotide sequences in the sample also encode this CDR3. The chain uses TRBV6-5 and TRBJ2-7; D is unclear. There are 12 residues in the CDR3. Trimming removed 6 bases at V and 1 base at J, with 7 bases between. Germline CDR1 reads MNHEY; CDR2 reads SVGAGI. The CDR3 sequence is CASRGESYEQYF. DNA of the CDR3: TGTGCCAGCAGGGGTGAGTCCTACGAGCAGTACTTC.

V is TRBV5-1 and J is TRBJ2-5; TRBD1 agrees at 7 bases. The CDR3 has 12 residues. The V gene's germline CDR1 is SGHRS and CDR2 YFSETQ. Trimming cost V 4 bases and J 5 bases; bases outside gene matches: 2. The CDR3 region has the DNA TGCGCCAGCAGCAGGGGGCGGGAGACCCAGTACTTC. It is translated as CASSRGRETQYF.

This clone has only a few counts. The chain joins TRBV24-1 to TRBJ1-6; possibly TRBD1 for D (5 bases). The CDR3 extends over 15 amino acids. The germline V and J ends were trimmed by 9 bases and 6 bases, with 17 bases remaining between them. Germline loops: CDR1 KGHDR, CDR2 SFDVKD. CDR3 in amino acids: CATPPVGGFNSPLHF. The CDR3 DNA reads TGTGCCACCCCGCCGGTGGGGGGTTTTAATTCACCCCTCCACTTT.

The V and J genes are TRBV27 and TRBJ2-3; D is unresolved. V was clipped by 0 bases and J by 2 bases, with 12 bases between them. Germline lookup yields CDR1 MNHEY and CDR2 SMNVEV (reference sequence). The CDR3 length is 16 residues. DNA of the CDR3: TGTGCCAGCAGTTTATCGCAAGGCAGATACACAGATACGCAGTATTTT. It encodes CASSLSQGRYTDTQYF.

The V call is TRBV28, the J call TRBJ1-5, with 7 nucleotides matching TRBD1. Per germline, CDR1 MDHEN and CDR2 SYDVKM. This CDR3 is 18 amino acids long. V was clipped by 3 bases and J by 3 bases; unmatched bases: 14. The DNA of the CDR3 is TGTGCCAGCAGTTTCGCTCTCGGGGCCAGGGGGAACAATCAGCCCCAGCATTTT. Translation gives CASSFALGARGNNQPQHF.

The chain recombines TRBV28 with TRBJ1-3; TRBD1 agrees at 7 bases. The CDR3 contains 16 residues. CDR1 MDHEN and CDR2 SYDVKM come from the germline V gene. J gave up 1 base and V 5 bases, and 8 bases lay outside the gene matches. The CDR3 DNA reads as TGTGCCAGCAGTGCCCCCGGGACAGTTTCTGGAAACACCATATATTTT. It codes for CASSAPGTVSGNTIYF.

This chain connects TRBV19 to TRBJ2-1; D assignment may be TRBD1 or TRBD2 (6 bases each). This CDR3 has 15 amino acids. The V gene lost 4 bases and the J gene lost 4 bases, with 14 bases spanning the gap. Germline V gene sequence: CDR1 LNHDA, CDR2 SQIVND (reference sequence). The CDR3 bases are TGTGCCAGTAGTAAGGGGGACTGGGAATACAATGAGCAGTTCTTC. Protein product: CASSKGDWEYNEQFF.

J is TRBJ2-4 and V is TRBV12-5; D ambiguous. The CDR3 contains 19 residues. Between the trimmed V and J ends, which lost 0 bases and 1 base, there was a span of 19 bases. CDR1 and CDR2 from the germline V gene are LGHNT and FRNRAP. The CDR3: CASGLVPLGAPVAKNIQYF. The CDR3 region has the DNA TGTGCTAGTGGTTTGGTACCTTTAGGAGCCCCTGTCGCCAAAAACATTCAGTACTTC. Filled out from reference TRBV12-5 and TRBJ2-4, the complete variable domain reads DARVTQTPRHKVTEMGQEVTMRCQPILGHNTVFWYRQTMMQGLELLAYFRNRAPLDDSGMPKDRFSAEMPDATLATLKIQPSEPRDSAVYFCASGLVPLGAPVAKNIQYFGAGTRLSVL.

This chain links TRBV5-1 with TRBJ1-1; D perhaps matches TRBD1 (6 bases). Looked up from germline, CDR1 is SGHRS and CDR2 is YFSETQ. The V end lost 2 bases, the J end lost 0 bases, and 8 bases lay between the germline ends. The CDR3 sequence is 14 residues long. The CDR3 DNA sequence: TGCGCCAGCAGCTTCAGGGGCCTGAACACTGAAGCTTTCTTT. Protein product: CASSFRGLNTEAFF.

This clone has only one observation. The chain carries TRBV11-2 and TRBJ2-7; D unresolved. The CDR3 runs 15 residues. The germline V and J ends were trimmed by 1 base and 0 bases, with 10 bases remaining between them. The germline V gene has CDR1 SGHAT and CDR2 FQNNGV. The CDR3 region has the DNA TGTGCCAGCAGCTTAGTTTTAGGTAGCTCCTACGAGCAGTACTTC. Its translation is CASSLVLGSSYEQYF.

The chain couples TRBV27 to TRBJ1-2; tentative D call: TRBD1 (5 bases). Germline CDR1 reads MNHEY; CDR2 reads SMNVEV (reference sequence). The CDR3 totals 13 residues. V dropped 2 bases and J dropped 4 bases, with 8 bases sitting between them. As DNA, the CDR3 is TGTGCCAGCAGTTTAGGGGCAGGCTATGGCTACACCTTC. Protein sequence: CASSLGAGYGYTF.

V and J are TRBV7-6 and TRBJ2-7; D unresolved. This CDR3 contains 12 residues. Deletions cut 0 bases from V and 5 bases from J, with 5 bases between. Germline values: CDR1 SGHVS, CDR2 FNYEAQ. This CDR3 reads CASSLAWDEQYF. CDR3 sequence (DNA): TGTGCCAGCAGCTTAGCCTGGGACGAGCAGTACTTC.

This sequence joins TRBV30 and TRBJ1-6; weak D call: TRBD1 (5 bases). Trimming removed 0 bases at V and 7 bases at J, with 10 bases between. CDR3 length: 14 residues. Germline V gene sequence: CDR1 GTSNPN, CDR2 SVGIG (reference sequence). The CDR3, as DNA: TGTGCCTGGAGTGTACTGGGGGGGAATTCACCCCTCCACTTT. Translated, it gives CAWSVLGGNSPLHF.

This clone is a singleton in its sample. The genes are TRBV11-3 and TRBJ2-7; 8 nucleotides agree with TRBD2. The germline V gene encodes CDR1 SGHNT and CDR2 YENEEA. V gave up 2 bases and J gave up 6 bases; unmatched junction bases: 9. The CDR3 spans 15 residues. The CDR3 region is CASSLRPSGLREQYF. For the CDR3, the DNA is TGTGCCAGCAGCTTACGGCCTAGCGGGTTACGCGAGCAGTACTTC.

This clone was picked up one time. This chain links TRBV6-5 with TRBJ1-1, with 10 bases that match TRBD1. Per the germline V gene, CDR1 is MNHEY and CDR2 is SVGAGI. The CDR3 covers 14 residues. V lost 6 bases and J lost 5; bases outside the gene matches: 6. Here the CDR3 DNA reads TGTGCCAGCAGGCGGACAGGGGGAGGGACTGAAGCTTTCTTT. It translates to CASRRTGGGTEAFF.

This clone occurred a few times. The chain employs TRBV28 and TRBJ1-5, with D possibly TRBD1 on 5 matching bases. This CDR3 has 17 residues. Looked up from germline, CDR1 is MDHEN and CDR2 is SYDVKM. Trimming removed 3 bases at V and 5 bases at J, with 20 bases between. This chain's CDR3 is CASSLPRGGRIHQPQHF. The CDR3 coding sequence is TGTGCCAGCAGTTTGCCCCGGGGGGGGAGGATCCATCAGCCCCAGCATTTT.

This clone was counted a single time. This chain uses TRBV7-2 with TRBJ1-6; D is uncertain. CDR1 and CDR2 from the germline V gene are SGHTA and FQGNSA. This CDR3 is 13 amino acids long. Trimming cost V 5 bases and J 7 bases, with 9 bases left between them. DNA of the CDR3: TGTGCCAGCAGCACTCAAAACAATTCACCCCTCCACTTT. The encoded protein is CASSTQNNSPLHF. Complete variable domain (other parts from reference TRBV7-2 and TRBJ1-6): GAGVSQSPSNKVTEKGKDVELRCDPISGHTALYWYRQSLGQGLEFLIYFQGNSAPDKSGLPSDRFSAERTGGSVSTLTIQRTQQEDSAVYLCASSTQNNSPLHFGNGTRLTVT.

The chain is built from TRBV7-9 and TRBJ1-1; D gene ambiguous. Germline-derived CDR1 and CDR2 are SEHNR and FQNEAQ (reference sequence). The CDR3 extends over 16 amino acids. V lost 6 bases and J lost 0, with 17 bases in between. CDR3 DNA sequence: TGTGCCAGCAGTTCGCGTCCAGGAACGGTGAACACTGAAGCTTTCTTT. Its translation is CASSSRPGTVNTEAFF.

This rearrangement joins TRBV6-2 or TRBV6-3 to TRBJ1-4; D is unclear. The CDR3 totals 15 residues. Germline assignment: CDR1 MNHEY and CDR2 SVGEGT. V was clipped by 3 bases and J by 1 base, with 9 bases between them. CDR3 residues: CASSYTAKTNEKLFF. Written as DNA, the CDR3 is TGTGCCAGCAGTTATACAGCGAAAACTAATGAAAAACTGTTTTTT.

This clone was observed once. The V and J genes are TRBV20-1 and TRBJ1-1, with D maybe TRBD1 (5 bases). Looked up from germline, CDR1 is DFQATT and CDR2 is SNEGSKA (reference sequence). The CDR3 has 13 amino acids. The germline V and J ends were trimmed by 3 bases and 0 bases, with 8 bases remaining between them. CDR3 sequence reads: CSASSGLNTEAFF. For the CDR3, the DNA is TGCAGTGCTAGTTCAGGGCTGAACACTGAAGCTTTCTTT.

This clone came up once. The chain recombines TRBV7-6 with TRBJ2-7; 7 bases match TRBD1. The CDR3 is 15 residues long. CDR1 and CDR2 (germline): SGHVS, FNYEAQ. The V segment lost 1 base and the J segment 2 bases; nucleotides outside the gene matches: 5. The CDR3 protein is CASSLVRDSAYEQYF. In nucleotides, the CDR3 is TGTGCCAGCAGCTTAGTCCGGGACAGTGCCTACGAGCAGTACTTC.

This rearrangement joins TRBV20-1 to TRBJ2-1, with D hard to call. Looked up from germline, CDR1 is DFQATT and CDR2 is SNEGSKA (reference sequence). The germline V and J ends were trimmed by 3 bases and 7 bases, with 13 bases remaining between them. The CDR3 is 13 amino acids. The CDR3 DNA sequence: TGCAGTGCTAGTGATCGCCCGCGAAATGAGCAGTTCTTC. Protein: CSASDRPRNEQFF.

The chain combines TRBV28 with TRBJ1-5; the D is unclear. Trimming pared 3 bases from V and 2 bases from J, leaving 5 bases between. CDR1 MDHEN and CDR2 SYDVKM come from the germline V gene. CDR3 size: 13 residues. CDR3 coding DNA: TGTGCCAGCAGTTTCGGGGGCAATCAGCCCCAGCATTTT. It translates to CASSFGGNQPQHF.

CDR3 residues: CASSQDGRPGTQYF. CDR3 sequence (DNA): TGTGCCAGCAGCCAAGACGGGAGACCGGGTACGCAGTATTTT. The V call is TRBV3-1 (or the pseudogene TRBV3-2), the J call TRBJ2-3; a weak D match, TRBD2 (6 bases). With 0 bases removed from V and 8 bases from J, the gap between germline ends came to 12 bases. The CDR3 runs to 14 residues. The germline V gene has CDR1 LGHDT and CDR2 YNNKEL (reference sequence).